These T cell receptor beta chains were read from a single sample in a study of early T cells in non-severe SARS-CoV-2 infection. TCRdb called the 5' RACE reads again in MiXCR, with one record for every CDR3 protein. The sample records 27,000 or so distinct CDR3 sequences, 3% to 5% being singletons. The sample was whole blood. The receptors here all came from an adult who was a healthcare worker with PCR-confirmed SARS-CoV-2 infection or an uninfected control (not recorded which). Each CDR3 is given with its conserved first and last residue. D genes are given only for firm matches. The listing skips clone size in some rows; elsewhere it reads once, few, many or a size class.

j_call clone_size v_call d_call cdr3_nt cdr3_aa
TRBJ1-2 - TRBV7-8 - TGTGCCAGCAGCTTAGCAGGGCAGACCCACTATGGCTACACCTTC CASSLAGQTHYGYTF
TRBJ2-7 few TRBV4-2 - TGTGCCAGCAGCCGGGCAGGGGTTTCCTACGAGCAGTACTTC CASSRAGVSYEQYF
TRBJ2-7 many TRBV10-1 - TGCGCCAGCAGTTCCCGGACTACGCTCGGTGACGAGCAGTACTTC CASSSRTTLGDEQYF
TRBJ2-7 many TRBV12-3/TRBV12-4 - TGTGCCAGCAGTCCAGCCGCTTACGAGCAGTACTTC CASSPAAYEQYF
TRBJ2-3 many TRBV10-2 TRBD2 TGCGCCAGCGGGACTAGCGGGAGTGGTAATACGCAGTATTTT CASGTSGSGNTQYF
TRBJ2-5 many TRBV11-2 TRBD1 TGTGCCAGCAGCTTAGTCCGTCCGGGACAGGGGGCACGGCAAGAGACCCAGTACTTC CASSLVRPGQGARQETQYF
TRBJ2-5 many TRBV6-6 - TGTGCCAGCAGTTACGGAACCAGACCCAAAGAGACCCAGTACTTC CASSYGTRPKETQYF
TRBJ1-2 many TRBV7-2 - TGTGCCAGCAGCTTAGACAGGGCAGGGGCCTACTATGGCTACACCTTC CASSLDRAGAYYGYTF
TRBJ2-5 many TRBV20-1 TRBD2 TGCAGTGCTCGAAGACTAGCGGGGGAGATAGAGACCCAGTACTTC CSARRLAGEIETQYF
TRBJ1-1 many TRBV5-1 - TGCGCCAGCAGCTTGAAACAGGGCGGCACTGAAGCTTTCTTT CASSLKQGGTEAFF
TRBJ1-1 - TRBV12-3/TRBV12-4 - TGTGCCAGCACTCGATTGGGGGGGGTAAGGAACACTGAAGCTTTCTTT CASTRLGGVRNTEAFF
TRBJ2-1 few TRBV7-2 TRBD1 TGTGCCAGCAGCTCCCACAGGGGTCCCTACAATGAGCAGTTCTTC CASSSHRGPYNEQFF
TRBJ1-1 many TRBV5-4 TRBD1 TGTGCCAGCAGTATGGACAGGGTGGGAACTGAAGCTTTCTTT CASSMDRVGTEAFF
TRBJ2-7 many TRBV14 TRBD1 TGTGCCAGCAGCTGGGACAGCTCCTACGAGCAGTACTTC CASSWDSSYEQYF
TRBJ2-7 many TRBV7-2 - TGTGCCAGCAGCTTGTTAATCCACGAGCAGTACTTC CASSLLIHEQYF
TRBJ2-3 many TRBV6-4 - TGTGCCAGCAGTGAACAAGCGGCTGGAGATACGCAGTATTTT CASSEQAAGDTQYF
TRBJ1-1 many TRBV7-2 - TGTGCCAGCAGCTCCCAGGGAATCGCTGAAGCTTTCTTT CASSSQGIAEAFF
TRBJ1-1 - TRBV5-1 TRBD1 TGCGCCAGCAGCTCCCACACAGGGGCTACTACTGAAGCTTTCTTT CASSSHTGATTEAFF
TRBJ2-1 many TRBV2 TRBD2 TGTGCCAGCAGTGAACTCGGGAGGGCCAATAATGAGCAGTTCTTC CASSELGRANNEQFF
TRBJ1-2 many TRBV20-1 - TGCAGTGCTAGAGTAGGCTCGACGCAGGGCTACACCTTC CSARVGSTQGYTF
TRBJ2-5 few TRBV10-3 - TGTGCCATCAGTGAGCCCACCGGGACCCAGTACTTC CAISEPTGTQYF
TRBJ1-1 many TRBV3-1 - TGTGCCAGCAGCCAAGATGCGGCTGGGACCTACGAGGCTTTCTTT CASSQDAAGTYEAFF